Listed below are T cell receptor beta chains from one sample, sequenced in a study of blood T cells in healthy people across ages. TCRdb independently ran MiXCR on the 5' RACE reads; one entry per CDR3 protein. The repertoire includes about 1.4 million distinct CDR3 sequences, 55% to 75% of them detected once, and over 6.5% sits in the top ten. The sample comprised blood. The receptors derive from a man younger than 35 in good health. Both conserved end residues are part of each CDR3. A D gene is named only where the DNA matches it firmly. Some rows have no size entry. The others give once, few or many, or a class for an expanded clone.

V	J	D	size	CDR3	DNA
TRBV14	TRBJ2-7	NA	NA	CASSQAQYNEQYF	TGTGCCAGCAGCCAAGCACAGTACAATGAGCAGTACTTC
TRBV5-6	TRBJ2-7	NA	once	CASSPRRDIPYEQYF	TGTGCCAGCAGCCCACGAAGAGACATTCCCTACGAGCAGTACTTC
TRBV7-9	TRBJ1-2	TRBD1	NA	CTSSFGGGDYGYTF	TGTACCAGCAGCTTCGGAGGGGGCGACTATGGCTACACCTTC
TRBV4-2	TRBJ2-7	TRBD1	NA	CASSILQGASSYEQYF	TGTGCCAGTAGCATTCTCCAGGGGGCATCGTCCTACGAGCAGTACTTC
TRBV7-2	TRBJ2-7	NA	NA	CASSLSSNEQYF	TGTGCCAGCAGCTTATCGTCCAACGAGCAGTACTTC
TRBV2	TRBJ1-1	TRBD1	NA	CATQGATQVAEAFF	TGTGCCACACAGGGGGCCACACAAGTCGCTGAAGCTTTCTTT
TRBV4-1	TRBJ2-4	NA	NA	CASSPGEVGALAKNIQYF	TGCGCCAGCAGTCCCGGGGAGGTTGGGGCCCTAGCCAAAAACATTCAGTACTTC
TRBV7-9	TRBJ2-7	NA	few	CASSEQSGEQYF	TGTGCCAGCAGCGAACAATCTGGCGAGCAGTACTTC
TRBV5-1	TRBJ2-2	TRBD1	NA	CASSSGTGDTGELFF	TGCGCCAGCAGCTCCGGGACAGGGGACACCGGGGAGCTGTTTTTT
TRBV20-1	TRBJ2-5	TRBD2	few	CSARDLAGGTQETQYF	TGCAGTGCTAGAGATCTAGCGGGGGGAACACAAGAGACCCAGTACTTC
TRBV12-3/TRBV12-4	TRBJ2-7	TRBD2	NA	CASSVRTSGSYEQYF	TGTGCCAGCAGTGTTCGGACTAGCGGATCCTACGAGCAGTACTTC
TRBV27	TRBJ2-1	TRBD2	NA	CASKERGGTEQFF	TGTGCCAGCAAGGAGCGGGGGGGCACTGAGCAGTTCTTC
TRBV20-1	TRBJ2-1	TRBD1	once	CSAAPTGGEQFF	TGCAGTGCTGCCCCCACAGGGGGCGAGCAGTTCTTC
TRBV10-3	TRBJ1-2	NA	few	CAIRSQGNANYGYTF	TGTGCCATCAGATCACAGGGCAATGCTAACTATGGCTACACCTTC
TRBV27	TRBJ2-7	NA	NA	CASSRTLSYEQYF	TGTGCCAGCAGTCGGACTCTGTCCTACGAGCAGTACTTC
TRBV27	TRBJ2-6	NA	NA	CASSLSGGASSGTNVLTF	TGTGCCAGCAGTTTATCTGGGGGTGCAAGCTCTGGGACCAACGTCCTGACTTTC
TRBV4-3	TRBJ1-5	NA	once	CASSQERPSSNQPQHF	TGCGCCAGCAGCCAAGAAAGACCGAGTAGCAATCAGCCCCAGCATTTT
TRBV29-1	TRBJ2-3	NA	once	CSVEGLDSSTDTQYF	TGCAGCGTTGAAGGCCTGGACTCTAGCACAGATACGCAGTATTTT
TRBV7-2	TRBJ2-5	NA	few	CASSGVYQETQYF	TGTGCCAGCAGCGGCGTATACCAAGAGACCCAGTACTTC
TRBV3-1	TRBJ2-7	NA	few	CASSQDFISYEQYF	TGTGCCAGCAGCCAAGACTTCATCTCCTACGAGCAGTACTTC
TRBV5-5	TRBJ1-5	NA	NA	CASSLSAIYSNQPQHF	TGTGCCAGCAGCTTGTCGGCGATATATAGCAATCAGCCCCAGCATTTT
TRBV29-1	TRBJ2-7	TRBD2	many	CSVIFGTSGNYEQYF	TGCAGCGTTATATTTGGGACTAGCGGGAACTACGAGCAGTACTTC
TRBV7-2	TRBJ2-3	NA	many	CASSSKLALDTQYF	TGTGCCAGCAGCTCAAAGCTAGCCTTAGATACGCAGTATTTT
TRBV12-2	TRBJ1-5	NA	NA	CASRPRRLRSLTSSNQPQHF	TGTGCAAGTCGCCCCCGTCGTCTAAGATCCTTAACATCTAGCAATCAGCCCCAGCATTTT
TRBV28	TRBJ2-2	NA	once	CASSLFSDTGELFF	TGTGCCAGCAGTTTGTTCTCGGACACCGGGGAGCTGTTTTTT
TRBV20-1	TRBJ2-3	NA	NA	CSAGDGRGADTQYF	TGCAGTGCGGGAGATGGCAGGGGAGCAGATACGCAGTATTTT
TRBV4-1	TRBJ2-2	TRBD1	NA	CASSQVSGTGRTGELFF	TGCGCCAGCAGCCAAGTCTCGGGGACAGGGAGGACCGGGGAGCTGTTTTTT
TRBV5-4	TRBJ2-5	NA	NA	CASSNGPQGQETQYF	TGTGCCAGCAGTAATGGCCCCCAGGGCCAAGAGACCCAGTACTTC
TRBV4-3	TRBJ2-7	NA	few	CASSQLGGYRYF	TGCGCCAGCAGCCAATTAGGAGGTTACCGGTACTTC
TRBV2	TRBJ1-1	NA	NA	CASSEWGGEAFF	TGTGCCAGCAGTGAATGGGGGGGTGAAGCTTTCTTT
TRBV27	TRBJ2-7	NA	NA	CASSFGLEGTYEQYF	TGTGCCAGCAGTTTCGGCTTAGAGGGAACCTACGAGCAGTACTTC
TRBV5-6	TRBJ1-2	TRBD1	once	CASSFGQAHGYTF	TGTGCCAGCAGCTTCGGACAGGCCCATGGCTACACCTTC
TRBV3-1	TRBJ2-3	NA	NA	CASSQGASERTQYF	TGTGCCAGCAGCCAAGGCGCGTCCGAACGGACGCAGTATTTT
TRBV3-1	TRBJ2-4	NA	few	CASSPRDTVAKNIQYF	TGTGCCAGCAGCCCTCGGGACACCGTAGCCAAAAACATTCAGTACTTC
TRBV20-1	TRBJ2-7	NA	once	CSAFRDTFYEQYF	TGCAGTGCTTTCCGGGACACCTTTTACGAGCAGTACTTC
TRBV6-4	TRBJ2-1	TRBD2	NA	CASSKLAGTYNEQFF	TGTGCCAGCAGTAAACTAGCGGGTACCTACAATGAGCAGTTCTTC
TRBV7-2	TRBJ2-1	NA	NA	CASSFRGAGEQFF	TGTGCCAGCAGCTTTAGGGGGGCTGGTGAGCAGTTCTTC
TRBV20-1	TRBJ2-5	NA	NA	CSAHGHQETQYF	TGCAGTGCACACGGGCACCAAGAGACCCAGTACTTC
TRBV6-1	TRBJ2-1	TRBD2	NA	CASSDLAGLFNEQFF	TGTGCCAGCAGTGATTTAGCGGGCCTCTTTAATGAGCAGTTCTTC
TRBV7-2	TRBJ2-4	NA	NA	CASSPPTGIIQYF	TGTGCCAGCAGCCCACCTACAGGGATCATTCAGTACTTC
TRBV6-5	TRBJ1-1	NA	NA	CASSYSREATEAFF	TGTGCCAGCAGTTACTCCAGGGAGGCCACTGAAGCTTTCTTT
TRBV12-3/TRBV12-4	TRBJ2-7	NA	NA	CASSRTPPHEQYF	TGTGCCAGCAGTAGGACCCCACCCCATGAGCAGTACTTC
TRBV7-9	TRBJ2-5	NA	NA	CASEFQETQYF	TGTGCCAGCGAATTCCAAGAGACCCAGTACTTC
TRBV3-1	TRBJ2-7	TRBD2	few	CASSQSGLGDYYEQYF	TGTGCCAGCAGCCAATCGGGACTAGGTGATTACTACGAGCAGTACTTC
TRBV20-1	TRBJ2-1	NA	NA	CSAREMGLRSYNEQFF	TGCAGTGCTAGAGAAATGGGGCTGCGGTCCTACAATGAGCAGTTCTTC
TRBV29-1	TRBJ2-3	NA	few	CSVVGRFADTQYF	TGCAGCGTTGTAGGGAGATTCGCAGATACGCAGTATTTT
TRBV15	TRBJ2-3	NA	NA	CATSPNPGTSTDTQYF	TGTGCCACCAGCCCGAATCCCGGAACTAGCACAGATACGCAGTATTTT
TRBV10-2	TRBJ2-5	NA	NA	CASSDTGLGISKETQYF	TGCGCCAGCAGCGATACAGGACTCGGAATCTCTAAAGAGACCCAGTACTTC
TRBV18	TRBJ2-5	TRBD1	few	CASSLRTGMGETQYF	TGTGCCAGCTCACTTCGGACAGGGATGGGAGAGACCCAGTACTTC
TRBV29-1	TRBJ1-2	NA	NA	CSAAPRGGFNYGYTF	TGCAGCGCTGCCCCTCGTGGGGGATTTAACTATGGCTACACCTTC
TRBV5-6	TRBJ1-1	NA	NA	CASSLGQDDEAFF	TGTGCCAGCAGCTTGGGACAGGATGATGAAGCTTTCTTT